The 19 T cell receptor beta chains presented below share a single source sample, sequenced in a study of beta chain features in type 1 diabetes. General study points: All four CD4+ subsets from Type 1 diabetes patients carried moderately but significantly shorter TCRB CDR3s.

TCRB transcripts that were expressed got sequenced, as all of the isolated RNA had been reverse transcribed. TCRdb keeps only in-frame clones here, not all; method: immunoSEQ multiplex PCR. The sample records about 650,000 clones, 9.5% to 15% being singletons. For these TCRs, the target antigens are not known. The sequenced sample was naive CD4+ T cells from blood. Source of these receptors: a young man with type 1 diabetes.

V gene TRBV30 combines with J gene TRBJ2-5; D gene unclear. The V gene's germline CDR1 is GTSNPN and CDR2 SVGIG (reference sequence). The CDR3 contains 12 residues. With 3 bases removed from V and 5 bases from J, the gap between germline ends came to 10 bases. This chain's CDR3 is CAWRYIEETQYF. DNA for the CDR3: TGTGCCTGGAGATATATAGAGGAGACCCAGTACTTC.

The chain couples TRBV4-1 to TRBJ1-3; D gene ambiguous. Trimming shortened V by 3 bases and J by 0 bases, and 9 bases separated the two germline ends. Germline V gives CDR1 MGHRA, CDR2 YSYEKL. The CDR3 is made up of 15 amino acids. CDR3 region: CASSQPTRSGNTIYF. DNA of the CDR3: TGCGCCAGCAGCCAGCCGACCCGCTCTGGAAACACCATATATTTT.

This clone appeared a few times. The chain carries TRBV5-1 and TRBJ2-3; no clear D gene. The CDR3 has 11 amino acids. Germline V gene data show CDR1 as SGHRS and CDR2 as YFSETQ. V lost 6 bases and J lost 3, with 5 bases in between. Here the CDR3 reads CASTQTDTQYF. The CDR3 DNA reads TGCGCCAGCACCCAAACAGATACGCAGTATTTT.

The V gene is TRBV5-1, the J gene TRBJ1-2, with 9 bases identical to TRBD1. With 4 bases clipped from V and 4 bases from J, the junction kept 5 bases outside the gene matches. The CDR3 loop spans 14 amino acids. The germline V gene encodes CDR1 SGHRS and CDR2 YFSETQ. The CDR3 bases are TGCGCCAGCAGCCGGGGACAGGGAGGCTATGGCTACACCTTC. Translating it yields CASSRGQGGYGYTF. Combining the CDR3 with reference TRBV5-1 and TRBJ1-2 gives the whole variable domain KAGVTQTPRYLIKTRGQQVTLSCSPISGHRSVSWYQQTPGQGLQFLFEYFSETQRNKGNFPGRFSGRQFSNSRSEMNVSTLELGDSALYLCASSRGQGGYGYTFGSGTRLTVV.

This chain's CDR3 is CASRWAQETQYF. CDR3 in DNA: TGTGCCAGCAGGTGGGCCCAAGAGACCCAGTACTTC. The chain couples TRBV11-3 to TRBJ2-5; D is unclear. The V and J ends lost 6 bases and 1 base respectively, with 6 bases between them. The CDR3 sequence is 12 residues long. Per germline, CDR1 SGHNT and CDR2 YENEEA.

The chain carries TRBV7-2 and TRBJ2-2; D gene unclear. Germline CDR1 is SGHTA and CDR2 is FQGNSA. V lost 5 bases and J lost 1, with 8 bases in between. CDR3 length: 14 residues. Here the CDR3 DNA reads TGTGCCAGCAGCAGCCAGAAGAACACCGGGGAGCTGTTTTTT. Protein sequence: CASSSQKNTGELFF.

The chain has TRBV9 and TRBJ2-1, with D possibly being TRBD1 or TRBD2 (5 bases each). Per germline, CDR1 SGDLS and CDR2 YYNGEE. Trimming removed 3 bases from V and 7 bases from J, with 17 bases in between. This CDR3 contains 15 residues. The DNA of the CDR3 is TGTGCCAGCAGCGCAGGGACGGACCCTAGGAATGAGCAGTTCTTC. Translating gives CASSAGTDPRNEQFF.

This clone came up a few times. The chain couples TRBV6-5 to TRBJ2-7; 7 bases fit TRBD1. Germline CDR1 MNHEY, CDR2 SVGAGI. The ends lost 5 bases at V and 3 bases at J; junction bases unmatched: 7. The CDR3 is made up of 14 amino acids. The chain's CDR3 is CASSPTGPLYEQYF. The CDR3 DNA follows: TGTGCCAGCAGTCCGACAGGGCCCCTCTACGAGCAGTACTTC.

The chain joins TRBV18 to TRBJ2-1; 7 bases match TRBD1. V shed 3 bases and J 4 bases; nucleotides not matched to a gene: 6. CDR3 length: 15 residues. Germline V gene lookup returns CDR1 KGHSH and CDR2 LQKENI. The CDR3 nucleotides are TGTGCCAGCTCACCTTTTGGACAGGTTTACAATGAGCAGTTCTTC. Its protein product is CASSPFGQVYNEQFF.

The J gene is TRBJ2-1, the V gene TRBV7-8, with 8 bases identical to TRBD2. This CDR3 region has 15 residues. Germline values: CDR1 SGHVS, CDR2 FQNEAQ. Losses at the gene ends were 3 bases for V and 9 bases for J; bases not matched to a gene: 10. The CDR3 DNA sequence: TGTGCCAGCAGCTTCGAACCGGGACTAGGATCTGAGCAGTTCTTC. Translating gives CASSFEPGLGSEQFF.

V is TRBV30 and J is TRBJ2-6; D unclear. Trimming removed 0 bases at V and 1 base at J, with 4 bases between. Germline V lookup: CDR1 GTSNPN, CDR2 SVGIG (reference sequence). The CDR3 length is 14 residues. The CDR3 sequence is CAWSVGSGANVLTF. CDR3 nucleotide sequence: TGTGCCTGGAGTGTTGGATCTGGGGCCAACGTCCTGACTTTC.

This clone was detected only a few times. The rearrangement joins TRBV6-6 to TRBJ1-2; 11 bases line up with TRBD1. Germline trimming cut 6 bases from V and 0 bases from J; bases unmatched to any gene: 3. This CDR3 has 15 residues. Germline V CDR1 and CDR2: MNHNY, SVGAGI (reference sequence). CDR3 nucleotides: TGTGCCAGCAGCCCGGGACAGGGGGCTAACTATGGCTACACCTTC. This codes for CASSPGQGANYGYTF.

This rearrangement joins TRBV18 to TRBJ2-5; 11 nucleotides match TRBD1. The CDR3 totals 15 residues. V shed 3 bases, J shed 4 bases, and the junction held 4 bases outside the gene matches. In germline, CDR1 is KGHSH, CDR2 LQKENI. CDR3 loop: CASSPRTGGRETQYF. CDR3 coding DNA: TGTGCCAGCTCACCCCGGACAGGGGGCCGAGAGACCCAGTACTTC.

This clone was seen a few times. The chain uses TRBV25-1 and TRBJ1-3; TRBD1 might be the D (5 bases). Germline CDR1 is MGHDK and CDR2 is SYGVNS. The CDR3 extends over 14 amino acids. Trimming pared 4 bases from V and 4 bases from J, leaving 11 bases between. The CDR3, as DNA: TGTGCCAGCAGTGGACCGACAGAAGGAAACACCATATATTTT. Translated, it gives CASSGPTEGNTIYF.

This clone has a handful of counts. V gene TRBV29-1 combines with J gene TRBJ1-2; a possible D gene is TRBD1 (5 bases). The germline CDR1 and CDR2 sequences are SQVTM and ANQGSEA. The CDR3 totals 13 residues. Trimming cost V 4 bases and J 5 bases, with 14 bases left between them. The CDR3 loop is CSVGRDSSYGYTF. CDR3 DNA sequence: TGCAGCGTTGGGAGGGACTCTTCTTATGGCTACACCTTC.

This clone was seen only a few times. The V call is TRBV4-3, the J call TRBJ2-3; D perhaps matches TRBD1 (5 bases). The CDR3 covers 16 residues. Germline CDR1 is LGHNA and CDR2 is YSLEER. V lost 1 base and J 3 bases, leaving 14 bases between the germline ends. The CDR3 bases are TGCGCCAGCAGCCAAGTGTATCAGGGTGAAACAGATACGCAGTATTTT. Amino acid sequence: CASSQVYQGETDTQYF.

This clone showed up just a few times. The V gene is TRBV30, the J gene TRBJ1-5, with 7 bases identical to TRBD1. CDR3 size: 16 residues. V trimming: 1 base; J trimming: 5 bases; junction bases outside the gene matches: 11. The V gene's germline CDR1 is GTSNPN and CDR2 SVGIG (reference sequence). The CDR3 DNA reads TGTGCCTGGAGTGGCTATCAGGGGGGTGAGTATCAGCCCCAGCATTTT. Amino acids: CAWSGYQGGEYQPQHF.

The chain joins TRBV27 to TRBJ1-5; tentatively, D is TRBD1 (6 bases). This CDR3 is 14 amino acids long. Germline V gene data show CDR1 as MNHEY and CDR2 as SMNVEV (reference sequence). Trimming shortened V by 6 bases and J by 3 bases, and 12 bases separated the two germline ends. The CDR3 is CASSLAGANQPQHF. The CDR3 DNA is TGTGCCAGCAGCCTCGCGGGGGCCAATCAGCCCCAGCATTTT.

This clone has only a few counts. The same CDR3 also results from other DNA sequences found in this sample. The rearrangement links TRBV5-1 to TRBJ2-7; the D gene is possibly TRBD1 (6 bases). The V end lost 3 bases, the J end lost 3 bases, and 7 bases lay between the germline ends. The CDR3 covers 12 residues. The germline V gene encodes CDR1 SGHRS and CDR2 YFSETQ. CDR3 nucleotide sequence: TGCGCCAGCAGCTCGGACAGCTACGAGCAGTACTTC. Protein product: CASSSDSYEQYF.